This T cell receptor beta chain was recorded in a study of blood T cells in healthy people across ages. PCR was performed a second time for 7 to 11 cycles using a sample-barcoded 5' primer and a J-beta primer mix. No fewer than 3 million CDR3-containing paired-end reads came from each sample. TCRdb ran MiXCR on the 5' RACE reads and lists one entry per CDR3 protein. The profile shows some 1,500,000 distinct CDR3 sequences, roughly 43% of them singletons. This clonotype was detected only once. Its specificity is not known. There are 17 residues in the CDR3. Germline lookup yields CDR1 MNHNS and CDR2 SASEGT. V lost 6 bases to trimming and J lost 9 bases; unmatched junction nucleotides: 13. Samples each had at least 5 micrograms of total RNA extracted. General study results and limits: Higher diversity, along with more naive CD4+ cells, distinguished long-lived donors from aged donors.

V gene TRBV6-1 combines with J gene TRBJ2-1; 14 nucleotides line up with TRBD2. The sequenced sample consisted of blood. This TCR was sampled from a woman in her late teens or twenties in good health. CDR3 in amino acids: CASRTRMTSGRAAEQFF. DNA of the CDR3: TGTGCCAGCAGAACCCGGATGACTAGCGGGAGGGCCGCTGAGCAGTTCTTC.